This entry lists 15 T cell receptor beta chains sequenced from one sample in a study of identical twins. TCRdb passed the 5' RACE reads through MiXCR, listing each CDR3 protein once. The repertoire has a few hundred thousand distinct CDR3 sequences, roughly 15% of them found once; the top ten carry about 0.4%. These data were also filed under a second study, of yellow fever vaccine responses in identical twins.

Sequencing was done on a sample of CD4+ T cells sorted from blood. The receptors derive from a woman aged 18-29 years in good health.

This chain joins TRBV10-3 and TRBJ1-2; TRBD1 agrees at 7 bases. CDR3 size: 16 residues. J lost 7 bases, V lost 7 bases, and 18 bases had no gene match. Germline assignment: CDR1 ENHRY and CDR2 SYGVKD. CDR3 loop: CAIKGPATGHLSGYTF. In nucleotides, the CDR3 is TGTGCCATCAAGGGACCCGCGACAGGGCATTTAAGTGGCTACACCTTC.

This clonotype was seen only a few times. This chain uses TRBV4-2 with TRBJ2-6, with TRBD1 identical over 8 bases. V shed 3 bases and J 0 bases; nucleotides not matched to a gene: 7. The CDR3 extends over 18 amino acids. CDR1 is LGHNA and CDR2 is YNFKEQ in the germline V gene. The CDR3 DNA reads as TGTGCCAGCAGCCAGGGGACAGGTTCCATCTCTGGGGCCAACGTCCTGACTTTC. It yields the protein CASSQGTGSISGANVLTF.

The chain couples TRBV7-6 to TRBJ1-2; D is unresolved. Germline CDR1 SGHVS, CDR2 FNYEAQ. V lost 0 bases and J lost 0, with 8 bases in between. The CDR3 consists of 15 residues. Written as DNA, the CDR3 is TGTGCCAGCAGCTTAGCCCCAGCGACTAACTATGGCTACACCTTC. It is translated as CASSLAPATNYGYTF. Supplemented by reference TRBV7-6 and TRBJ1-2, the full variable domain reads GAGVSQSPRYKVTKRGQDVALRCDPISGHVSLYWYRQALGQGPEFLTYFNYEAQQDKSGLPNDRFSAERPEGSISTLTIQRTEQRDSAMYRCASSLAPATNYGYTFGSGTRLTVV.

The chain links TRBV29-1 to TRBJ2-1; a weak D match, TRBD2 (6 bases). This CDR3 is 14 amino acids long. The germline V gene encodes CDR1 SQVTM and CDR2 ANQGSEA. V was shortened by 4 bases and J by 4 bases, with 14 bases between the two germline ends. The CDR3 nucleotides read TGCAGCGTTGCCCCACTAGCAAATTACAATGAGCAGTTCTTC. It specifies CSVAPLANYNEQFF.

The chain employs TRBV11-2 and TRBJ2-7; 8 nucleotides match TRBD2. Looked up from germline, CDR1 is SGHAT and CDR2 is FQNNGV. CDR3 length: 13 amino acids. J gave up 7 bases and V 1 base, and 3 bases lay outside the gene matches. This CDR3 reads CASSLGGRWEQYF. The CDR3 DNA reads TGTGCCAGCAGCTTAGGCGGGAGGTGGGAGCAGTACTTC.

Many counts were recorded for this clonotype. The chain recombines TRBV4-2 with TRBJ2-1; D tentatively fits TRBD1 or TRBD2 (5 bases each). There are 12 residues in the CDR3. From germline, CDR1 is LGHNA and CDR2 YNFKEQ. The V and J ends lost 1 base and 10 bases respectively, with 8 bases between them. The CDR3 protein is CASSQAWGEQFF. Written as DNA, the CDR3 is TGTGCCAGCAGCCAAGCCTGGGGGGAGCAGTTCTTC.

This clonotype was found a few times. This chain joins TRBV3-1 and TRBJ1-1; D is undetermined. The V gene's germline CDR1 is LGHDT and CDR2 YNNKEL (reference sequence). V was clipped by 3 bases and J by 8 bases, with 7 bases between them. CDR3 length: 11 residues. Here the CDR3 DNA reads TGTGCCAGCAGCCATGCAGGAGAAGCTTTCTTT. The encoded protein is CASSHAGEAFF. The full variable domain, rest sourced from reference TRBV3-1 and TRBJ1-1, is DTAVSQTPKYLVTQMGNDKSIKCEQNLGHDTMYWYKQDSKKFLKIMFSYNNKELIINETVPNRFSPKSPDKAHLNLHINSLELGDSAVYFCASSHAGEAFFGQGTRLTVV.

The chain couples TRBV7-3 to TRBJ1-1; D might be TRBD1 (5 bases). This CDR3 is built from 14 residues. Germline V gives CDR1 SGHTA, CDR2 FQGTGA. V was clipped by 5 bases and J by 5 bases, with 15 bases between them. The CDR3 DNA follows: TGTGCCAGCAGCCAAATCAACTCAGGGACTGAAGCTTTCTTT. This codes for CASSQINSGTEAFF. Supplemented by reference TRBV7-3 and TRBJ1-1, the full variable domain reads GAGVSQTPSNKVTEKGKYVELRCDPISGHTALYWYRQSLGQGPEFLIYFQGTGAADDSGLPNDRFFAVRPEGSVSTLKIQRTERGDSAVYLCASSQINSGTEAFFGQGTRLTVV.

The rearrangement joins TRBV5-1 to TRBJ1-1; TRBD1 aligns across 7 bases. This CDR3 is built from 16 residues. CDR1 and CDR2 (germline): SGHRS, YFSETQ. J gave up 1 base and V 5 bases, and 11 bases lay outside the gene matches. The CDR3 DNA reads as TGCGCCAGCAGACGTCAAGGACAGGAGAGGAACACTGAAGCTTTCTTT. It encodes CASRRQGQERNTEAFF.

The chain recombines TRBV7-8 with TRBJ1-1; D gene ambiguous. Germline V CDR1 and CDR2: SGHVS, FQNEAQ. V was shortened by 8 bases and J by 2 bases, with 15 bases between the two germline ends. The CDR3 contains 14 residues. The CDR3 region has the DNA TGTGCCAGCCTAAAAACAGCCGCCAACACTGAAGCTTTCTTT. This encodes CASLKTAANTEAFF. The whole variable domain, filled in from reference TRBV7-8 and TRBJ1-1, reads GAGVSQSPRYKVAKRGQDVALRCDPISGHVSLFWYQQALGQGPEFLTYFQNEAQLDKSGLPSDRFFAERPEGSVSTLKIQRTQQEDSAVYLCASLKTAANTEAFFGQGTRLTVV.

The rearrangement links TRBV20-1 to TRBJ2-2; 11 bases are a match to TRBD2. The CDR3 runs 16 residues. With 2 bases clipped from V and 7 bases from J, the junction kept 9 bases outside the gene matches. Germline-derived CDR1 and CDR2 are DFQATT and SNEGSKA (reference sequence). This CDR3 is CSARITSGGFGGELFF. Written as DNA, the CDR3 is TGCAGTGCTAGAATTACTAGCGGGGGATTCGGCGGGGAGCTGTTTTTT.

In its sample, this clonotype was seen many times. The chain uses TRBV10-3 and TRBJ2-3; D unresolved. The CDR3 has 12 amino acids. Deletions cut 6 bases from V and 2 bases from J, with 6 bases between. The germline gives CDR1 ENHRY, CDR2 SYGVKD. CDR3 sequence: CAIRSSTDTQYF. CDR3 sequence (DNA): TGTGCCATCAGGAGCTCCACAGATACGCAGTATTTT.

This clonotype occurred a few times. The V call is TRBV4-1, the J call TRBJ1-5; D not certain. Germline CDR1 MGHRA, CDR2 YSYEKL. The CDR3 runs 13 residues. V was pared by 0 bases and J by 9 bases, with 9 bases between. CDR3 residues: CASSQEGFWPQHF. In nucleotides, the CDR3 is TGCGCCAGCAGCCAAGAGGGGTTCTGGCCCCAGCATTTT.

This clonotype turned up a few times. DNA of the CDR3: TGTGCCAGCAGTGCACAGGGAGCCGGGGCCAACGTCCTGACTTTC. Residues: CASSAQGAGANVLTF. The chain couples TRBV6-1 to TRBJ2-6; TRBD1 might be the D (6 bases). This CDR3 contains 15 residues. Germline assignment: CDR1 MNHNS and CDR2 SASEGT. Trimming removed 4 bases at V and 4 bases at J, with 11 bases between.

In this sample, this clonotype turned up many times. In nucleotides, the CDR3 is TGCAGCGTTGAAGGGCCCGGGGCAAACGAGCAGTACTTC. Translating it yields CSVEGPGANEQYF. The V call is TRBV29-1, the J call TRBJ2-7, with D possibly called TRBD1 or TRBD2 (5 bases each). V was shortened by 1 base and J by 5 bases, with 12 bases between the two germline ends. Per germline, CDR1 SQVTM and CDR2 ANQGSEA. CDR3 length: 13 residues.